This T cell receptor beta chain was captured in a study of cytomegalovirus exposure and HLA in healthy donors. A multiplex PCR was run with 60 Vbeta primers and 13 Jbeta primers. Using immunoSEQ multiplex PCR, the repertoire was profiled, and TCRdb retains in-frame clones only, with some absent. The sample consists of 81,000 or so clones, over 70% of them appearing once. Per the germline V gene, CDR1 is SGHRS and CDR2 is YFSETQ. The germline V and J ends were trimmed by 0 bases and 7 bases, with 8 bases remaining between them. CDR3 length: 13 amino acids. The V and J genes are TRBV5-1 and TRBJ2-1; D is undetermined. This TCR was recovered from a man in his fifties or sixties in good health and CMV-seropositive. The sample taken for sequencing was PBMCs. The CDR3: CASSLALSNEQFF. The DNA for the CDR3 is TGCGCCAGCAGCTTGGCACTATCAAATGAGCAGTTCTTC.